Following are 25 T cell receptor beta chains from one sample sequenced in a study of blood T cell repertoires in COVID-19. This table comes from immunoSEQ multiplex PCR, and its TCRdb copy is limited to in-frame clones, with some not included. Of some 110,000 clones detected, around 76% appear once; the ten largest clones hold approximately 19%. Sequenced sample: peripheral blood. The receptors shown here come from an older woman with acute or convalescent COVID-19.

The chain links TRBV2 to TRBJ1-2; D call uncertain. Looked up from germline, CDR1 is SNHLY and CDR2 is FYNNEI. This CDR3 region has 15 residues. The V and J ends lost 0 bases and 4 bases respectively, with 12 bases between them. CDR3: CASSEAEGWGYGYTF. The CDR3, as DNA: TGTGCCAGCAGTGAAGCTGAGGGTTGGGGCTATGGCTACACCTTC.

The J gene is TRBJ1-2, the V gene TRBV19; D gene ambiguous. V lost 7 bases, J lost 4 bases, and 16 bases lay in between. Germline assignment: CDR1 LNHDA and CDR2 SQIVND (reference sequence). The CDR3 is 14 amino acids. This chain's CDR3 is CASNPALRPYGYTF. The CDR3 nucleotides read TGTGCCAGTAACCCAGCGCTTAGACCCTATGGCTACACCTTC.

This clone is a singleton in its sample. This chain connects TRBV3-1 (or the pseudogene TRBV3-2) to TRBJ2-7; 8 bases match TRBD1. Germline lookup yields CDR1 LGHDT and CDR2 YNNKEL (reference sequence). Trimming cost V 3 bases and J 3 bases; bases outside gene matches: 4. The CDR3 spans 14 residues. The CDR3 region is CASSQFGQGYEQYF. As DNA, the CDR3 is TGTGCCAGCAGCCAGTTCGGACAGGGCTACGAGCAGTACTTC.

The chain uses TRBV19 and TRBJ2-7; 7 bases line up with TRBD1. The length of the CDR3 is 15 residues. With 5 bases clipped from V and 4 bases from J, the junction kept 11 bases outside the gene matches. Germline V lookup: CDR1 LNHDA, CDR2 SQIVND (reference sequence). The CDR3 loop reads CASSPTGIWGYEQYF. CDR3 nucleotides: TGTGCCAGTAGTCCGACAGGGATTTGGGGATACGAGCAGTACTTC. Based on the CDR3 plus reference TRBV19 and TRBJ2-7, the full variable domain is DGGITQSPKYLFRKEGQNVTLSCEQNLNHDAMYWYRQDPGQGLRLIYYSQIVNDFQKGDIAEGYSVSREKKESFPLTVTSAQKNPTAFYLCASSPTGIWGYEQYFGPGTRLTVT.

V gene TRBV3-1 (or the pseudogene TRBV3-2) combines with J gene TRBJ1-1; TRBD1 might be the D (6 bases). V was pared by 3 bases and J by 6 bases, with 20 bases between. Per germline, CDR1 LGHDT and CDR2 YNNKEL (reference sequence). The CDR3 runs 16 residues. CDR3 sequence (DNA): TGTGCCAGCAGCCAGGTTCAGGGGTGGTCGAGCTCTGAAGCTTTCTTT. This codes for CASSQVQGWSSSEAFF.

The J gene is TRBJ1-1, the V gene TRBV18, with TRBD1 as a possible D gene (5 bases). CDR1 KGHSH and CDR2 LQKENI come from the germline V gene. Trimming removed 1 base at V and 1 base at J, with 16 bases between. The CDR3 spans 17 residues. Here the CDR3 DNA reads TGTGCCAGCTCACCACTATGGGTTGGGCAGGGGAACACTGAAGCTTTCTTT. It translates to CASSPLWVGQGNTEAFF.

The CDR3 region is CSVARQVSYNEQFF. CDR3 in DNA: TGCAGCGTTGCACGACAAGTATCCTACAATGAGCAGTTCTTC. The rearrangement uses TRBV29-1 and TRBJ2-1; no clear D gene. V was clipped by 4 bases and J by 1 base, with 11 bases between them. Germline loops: CDR1 SQVTM, CDR2 ANQGSEA. There are 14 residues in the CDR3.

The genes are TRBV18 and TRBJ2-5; 7 bases align to TRBD2. The length of the CDR3 is 19 residues. Germline loops: CDR1 KGHSH, CDR2 LQKENI. Unmatched junction bases numbered 19, after V lost 4 bases and J lost 2 bases. CDR3 coding DNA: TGTGCCAGCTCACTAAAGTTAAGGGCGGAACTAGCGAAACAAGAGACCCAGTACTTC. It yields the protein CASSLKLRAELAKQETQYF. Looking up the rest from reference TRBV18 and TRBJ2-5 gives the full variable domain: NAGVMQNPRHLVRRRGQEARLRCSPMKGHSHVYWYRQLPEEGLKFMVYLQKENIIDESGMPKERFSAEFPKEGPSILRIQQVVRGDSAAYFCASSLKLRAELAKQETQYFGPGTRLLVL.

The rearrangement joins TRBV4-2 to TRBJ1-1, with 7 bases identical to TRBD1. The CDR3 is 13 amino acids. After removal of 0 bases from V and 10 bases from J, the junction contained 5 bases not matched to a gene. Germline V gives CDR1 LGHNA, CDR2 YNFKEQ. CDR3 sequence: CASSQDDRAAAFF. CDR3 DNA sequence: TGTGCCAGCAGCCAAGATGACAGGGCAGCAGCTTTCTTT.

The chain combines TRBV6-6 with TRBJ1-2; D is perhaps TRBD1 (5 bases). Trimming took off 3 bases at V and 6 bases at J, with 11 bases between the two ends. Germline values: CDR1 MNHNY, CDR2 SVGAGI (reference sequence). The CDR3 is made up of 13 amino acids. Here the CDR3 reads CASSYQGRDGYTF. CDR3 DNA: TGTGCCAGCAGTTATCAGGGCAGGGATGGCTACACCTTC.

This clone showed up just a few times. The CDR3: CASSYGAGFSEAFF. CDR3 coding DNA: TGTGCCAGCAGTTACGGGGCGGGATTCAGTGAAGCTTTCTTT. This chain uses TRBV6-2 or TRBV6-3 with TRBJ1-1, with D possibly TRBD1 on 5 matching bases. The ends were cut back, 2 bases at V and 7 bases at J, with 14 bases in the middle. The V gene's germline CDR1 is MNHEY and CDR2 SVGEGT. The CDR3 covers 14 residues.

CDR3 residues: CASSLEDRGGNEQFF. CDR3 sequence (DNA): TGTGCCAGCAGCTTAGAGGACAGGGGGGGCAATGAGCAGTTCTTC. V is TRBV5-6 and J is TRBJ2-1; TRBD1 aligns across 10 bases. The junction had 5 bases not matched to a gene; V was cut back by 2 bases and J by 6 bases. There are 15 residues in the CDR3. Germline values: CDR1 SGHDT, CDR2 YYEEEE.

The CDR3 here is CASSELRGISYEQYF. The CDR3 DNA follows: TGTGCCAGCAGTGAACTTCGGGGGATCTCCTACGAGCAGTACTTC. The chain carries TRBV6-1 and TRBJ2-7; D may be TRBD2 (6 bases). Deletions cut 2 bases from V and 0 bases from J, with 11 bases between. The CDR3 runs to 15 residues. Germline CDR1 reads MNHNS; CDR2 reads SASEGT.

J is TRBJ1-1 and V is TRBV5-5, with 10 bases aligning to TRBD1. Germline CDR1 is SGHKS and CDR2 is YYEKEE (reference sequence). This CDR3 spans 14 amino acids. V lost 6 bases and J lost 6; bases outside the gene matches: 8. The DNA for the CDR3 is TGTGCCAGCAATTCGGGACAGGGGAAACCTGAAGCTTTCTTT. Amino acid sequence: CASNSGQGKPEAFF. The complete variable domain, with remaining parts taken from reference TRBV5-5 and TRBJ1-1, reads DAGVTQSPTHLIKTRGQQVTLRCSPISGHKSVSWYQQVLGQGPQFIFQYYEKEERGRGNFPDRFSARQFPNYSSELNVNALLLGDSALYLCASNSGQGKPEAFFGQGTRLTVV.

The genes are TRBV10-3 and TRBJ2-3, with D possibly TRBD1 on 5 matching bases. V dropped 6 bases and J dropped 1 base, with 11 bases sitting between them. The CDR3 length is 14 residues. From germline, CDR1 is ENHRY and CDR2 SYGVKD. As DNA, the CDR3 is TGTGCCATCAGGCAGGGTGGGGGCACAGATACGCAGTATTTT. Amino acid sequence: CAIRQGGGTDTQYF.

This chain uses TRBV29-1 with TRBJ1-4; 9 bases are shared with TRBD1. CDR1 and CDR2 (germline): SQVTM, ANQGSEA. The junction had 5 bases not matched to a gene; V was cut back by 1 base and J by 8 bases. The CDR3 runs 14 residues. As DNA, the CDR3 is TGCAGCGTTGAAGGGACAGGGGAGGGGGAAAAACTGTTTTTT. Protein: CSVEGTGEGEKLFF.

This chain connects TRBV5-4 to TRBJ2-3, with 7 bases fitting TRBD2. The CDR3 has 17 residues. The germline gives CDR1 SGHNT, CDR2 YYREEE (reference sequence). With V trimmed by 0 bases and J by 0 bases, 7 bases remained unmatched. The DNA of the CDR3 is TGTGCCAGCAGCTTGGCCGGGGGGAGACCTAGCACAGATACGCAGTATTTT. Its translation: CASSLAGGRPSTDTQYF.

The chain recombines TRBV6-9 with TRBJ1-5; D gene unclear. V gave up 10 bases and J gave up 0 bases, with 19 bases separating them. CDR1 is MNHGY, CDR2 SVAAGI, per germline. The CDR3 totals 16 residues. CDR3 sequence: CATKEKSVGSNQPQHF. CDR3 bases: TGTGCCACCAAAGAAAAAAGCGTTGGTAGCAATCAGCCCCAGCATTTT.

The chain is built from TRBV19 and TRBJ1-1; TRBD1 matches at 7 bases. The CDR3 has 16 residues. V gave up 8 bases and J gave up 6 bases; unmatched junction bases: 18. Germline V gene data show CDR1 as LNHDA and CDR2 as SQIVND (reference sequence). CDR3 in DNA: TGTGCCAGTTATGACAGGGAAAAGGGCGCGAGGGCTGAAGCTTTCTTT. The encoded protein is CASYDREKGARAEAFF.

This clone was found a few times. The V call is TRBV5-1, the J call TRBJ1-1; D is ambiguous. V was trimmed by 0 bases and J by 3 bases, leaving 6 bases between them. CDR3 size: 13 residues. Per germline, CDR1 SGHRS and CDR2 YFSETQ. CDR3: CASSLDGDTEAFF. In nucleotides, the CDR3 is TGCGCCAGCAGCTTGGACGGGGACACTGAAGCTTTCTTT.

The J gene is TRBJ1-5, the V gene TRBV30; 9 nucleotides match TRBD1. Looked up from germline, CDR1 is GTSNPN and CDR2 is SVGIG (reference sequence). CDR3 size: 15 residues. V was pared by 1 base and J by 6 bases, with 7 bases of the junction left unmatched. The CDR3 loop reads CAWSADRGAGQPQHF. CDR3 coding DNA: TGTGCCTGGAGTGCAGACAGGGGGGCCGGTCAGCCCCAGCATTTT.

The chain uses TRBV5-1 and TRBJ2-3, with TRBD2 matching 7 bases. The length of the CDR3 is 17 residues. Trimming at V came to 0 bases and at J to 5 bases, leaving 12 bases not matched to a gene. Germline V gives CDR1 SGHRS, CDR2 YFSETQ. The CDR3 is CASSLASLKRGGDTQYF. The CDR3 nucleotides read TGCGCCAGCAGCTTGGCTTCTCTTAAGCGGGGCGGAGATACGCAGTATTTT. The whole variable domain, remainder taken from reference TRBV5-1 and TRBJ2-3, is KAGVTQTPRYLIKTRGQQVTLSCSPISGHRSVSWYQQTPGQGLQFLFEYFSETQRNKGNFPGRFSGRQFSNSRSEMNVSTLELGDSALYLCASSLASLKRGGDTQYFGPGTRLTVL.

Regarding this clone: At one end, the junction sequence differs from germline, possibly due to a read error. V gene TRBV18 combines with J gene TRBJ1-1; D not resolved. Germline V CDR1 and CDR2: KGHSH, LQKENI. This CDR3 region has 14 residues. CDR3 nucleotides: TGTGCCAGCTTACCAGCAGGCGGGGACACTGAAGCTTTCTTT. Encoded protein: CASLPAGGDTEAFF.

This clone was seen a single time. This chain links TRBV7-9 with TRBJ2-5, with 9 bases matching TRBD2. V was pared by 1 base and J by 4 bases, with 13 bases of the junction left unmatched. The CDR3 consists of 18 residues. Germline CDR1 SEHNR, CDR2 FQNEAQ (reference sequence). The CDR3 region has the DNA TGTGCCAGCAGCTTAGGTTTAGGCGGGGGGGCAGGTCGAGAGACCCAGTACTTC. It codes for CASSLGLGGGAGRETQYF.

This rearrangement joins TRBV28 to TRBJ1-6; possible D gene TRBD1, 5 bases. The CDR3 is made up of 14 amino acids. Trimming took 3 bases from V and 6 from J, leaving 9 bases between them. CDR1 and CDR2 (germline): MDHEN, SYDVKM. The CDR3 loop is CASSFIGVNSPLHF. In DNA, the CDR3 is TGTGCCAGCAGTTTTATAGGGGTTAATTCACCCCTCCACTTT.